Below are 19 T cell receptor beta chains sequenced from a single sample in a study of regulatory T cells in long-lasting Graves disease. According to the study, TCR beta libraries were built with iRepertoire HTBI primers and CDR3-region Arm-PCR. TCRdb analysed the multiplex PCR reads with MiXCR anew, one entry per CDR3 protein. The sample records hundreds of thousands of distinct CDR3 sequences, less than 25% being singletons. Time point of the sample: persistent/refractory GD, antithyroid drugs over 5 years with positive TRAb. The TCR library was made from RNA that had been extracted from PBMCs in TRIzol. The specimen comprised peripheral blood mononuclear cells (PBMCs), sampled when the disease was refractory, from a patient treated with antithyroid drugs. Receptor source: a female donor with Graves disease.

This clonotype was recorded only once. A much larger clone differs by one base, so this may be a read error. This chain joins TRBV5-1 and TRBJ1-2; 8 nucleotides agree with TRBD1. Germline CDR1 reads SGHRS; CDR2 reads YFSETQ. V trimming: 4 bases; J trimming: 8 bases; junction bases outside the gene matches: 10. This CDR3 region has 14 residues. CDR3 protein: CASSPRTGNDGYTF. The CDR3 DNA reads TGCGCCAGCAGCCCGCGGACAGGGAATGACGGCTACACCTTC.

V gene TRBV2 combines with J gene TRBJ2-3; a possible D gene is TRBD2 (6 bases). Trimming pared 5 bases from V and 0 bases from J, leaving 12 bases between. The CDR3 runs 15 residues. Per the germline V gene, CDR1 is SNHLY and CDR2 is FYNNEI. CDR3 in DNA: TGTGCCAGCAGTCGACTAGAAGGTAGCACAGATACGCAGTATTTT. Amino acid sequence: CASSRLEGSTDTQYF. The full variable domain, rest sourced from reference TRBV2 and TRBJ2-3, is EPEVTQTPSHQVTQMGQEVILRCVPISNHLYFYWYRQILGQKVEFLVSFYNNEISEKSEIFDDQFSVERPDGSNFTLKIRSTKLEDSAMYFCASSRLEGSTDTQYFGPGTRLTVL.

This clonotype was seen many times. The chain uses TRBV11-2 and TRBJ2-7, with D perhaps TRBD1 (6 bases). This CDR3 spans 15 amino acids. The ends were cut back, 3 bases at V and 0 bases at J, with 12 bases in the middle. Germline V CDR1 and CDR2: SGHAT, FQNNGV. CDR3 sequence reads: CASSFGTPSSYEQYF. The CDR3, as DNA: TGTGCCAGCAGCTTCGGGACACCGAGCTCCTACGAGCAGTACTTC.

This clonotype was found many times. V gene TRBV11-2 combines with J gene TRBJ2-7, with D hard to call. The V end lost 5 bases, the J end lost 1 base, and 12 bases lay between the germline ends. The germline CDR1 and CDR2 sequences are SGHAT and FQNNGV. This CDR3 region has 14 residues. CDR3 in DNA: TGTGCCAGCAGCCGAGATGGCGTTTCCTACGAGCAGTACTTC. Translating it yields CASSRDGVSYEQYF.

CDR3 sequence reads: CAWSGVGAVYEQFF. In nucleotides, the CDR3 is TGTGCCTGGAGTGGGGTAGGAGCAGTCTACGAGCAGTTCTTC. The V call is TRBV30, the J call TRBJ2-7; D not certain. The J call is uncertain, as TRBJ2-1 better fits the DNA end. Germline V CDR1 and CDR2: GTSNPN, SVGIG (reference sequence). The CDR3 contains 14 residues.

This clonotype has a count of ten or more. The genes are TRBV30 and TRBJ1-2, with 8 bases that match TRBD1. Germline-derived CDR1 and CDR2 are GTSNPN and SVGIG (reference sequence). Unmatched junction bases numbered 8, after V lost 3 bases and J lost 8 bases. The CDR3 extends over 13 amino acids. This CDR3 is CAWRTLQGEGYTF. As DNA, the CDR3 is TGTGCCTGGAGGACGTTACAGGGGGAAGGCTACACCTTC.

This clonotype was counted a few times. The chain recombines TRBV29-1 with TRBJ1-4; 8 positions match TRBD1. There are 14 residues in the CDR3. V was clipped by 7 bases and J by 7 bases; unmatched bases: 11. Germline V gene data show CDR1 as SQVTM and CDR2 as ANQGSEA. The CDR3 DNA sequence: TGCAGCGCCCAGCCTACAGGGGGTTCTGAAAAACTGTTTTTT. Its protein product is CSAQPTGGSEKLFF.

J is TRBJ2-1 and V is TRBV7-3, with D perhaps TRBD2 (6 bases). V lost 0 bases and J 6 bases, leaving 18 bases between the germline ends. The CDR3 has 17 residues. Germline V gives CDR1 SGHTA, CDR2 FQGTGA. In DNA form, the CDR3 reads TGTGCCAGCAGCTTAACGCCTTACGGGAGTATAGGCAATGAGCAGTTCTTC. The encoded protein is CASSLTPYGSIGNEQFF.

A single count supports this clonotype. One end of the junction fails to match germline, which may point to a read error. The chain couples TRBV7-2 to TRBJ1-5; D is unclear. The CDR3 is made up of 12 amino acids. The V gene's germline CDR1 is SGHTA and CDR2 FQGNSA. DNA of the CDR3: TGTGCCAACCCGTATGGCAATCAGTCCCAGCATTTT. Translating it yields CANPYGNQSQHF.

This clonotype has a count of ten or more. V gene TRBV11-2 combines with J gene TRBJ1-2, with D hard to call. This CDR3 contains 15 residues. The germline gives CDR1 SGHAT, CDR2 FQNNGV. Deletions cut 1 base from V and 0 bases from J, with 9 bases between. DNA of the CDR3: TGTGCCAGCAGCTTAGGTGGCACGGCTAACTATGGCTACACCTTC. Protein: CASSLGGTANYGYTF.

The V call is TRBV20-1, the J call TRBJ2-7, with D hard to call. Germline V lookup: CDR1 DFQATT, CDR2 SNEGSKA (reference sequence). Trimming took off 7 bases at V and 4 bases at J, with 23 bases between the two ends. This CDR3 contains 15 residues. This CDR3 reads CSVKNPARRLYEQYF. In DNA, the CDR3 is TGCAGTGTTAAGAATCCGGCCCGGCGGCTATACGAGCAGTACTTC.

This clonotype was seen many times. The V call is TRBV7-3, the J call TRBJ2-5; 10 nucleotides agree with TRBD2. V dropped 2 bases and J dropped 5; count of bases not matched to a gene: 5. The CDR3 contains 15 residues. Germline CDR1 SGHTA, CDR2 FQGTGA. The CDR3 loop reads CASSLPGLARETQYF. CDR3 bases: TGTGCCAGCAGCTTACCGGGACTAGCGCGGGAGACCCAGTACTTC.

This clonotype was detected a few times. V gene TRBV6-1 combines with J gene TRBJ2-7; D may be TRBD1 (6 bases). Trimming took off 2 bases at V and 3 bases at J, with 17 bases between the two ends. CDR1 is MNHNS, CDR2 SASEGT, per germline. CDR3 length: 16 residues. CDR3 nucleotides: TGTGCCAGCAGTGAAAGAGGCCGGGACATCAACTACGAGCAGTACTTC. The encoded protein is CASSERGRDINYEQYF.

The V gene is TRBV4-3, the J gene TRBJ2-7; D ambiguous. The CDR3 has 13 residues. CDR1 is LGHNA and CDR2 is YSLEER in the germline V gene. The V gene lost 0 bases and the J gene lost 11 bases, with 14 bases spanning the gap. The CDR3 protein is CASSQDPGEWKYF. In DNA form, the CDR3 reads TGCGCCAGCAGCCAAGATCCCGGTGAGTGGAAGTACTTC.

This clonotype was counted ten times or more. This chain links TRBV6-2 or TRBV6-3 with TRBJ2-7, with D tentatively TRBD2 (5 bases). The V and J ends lost 0 bases and 2 bases respectively, with 11 bases between them. CDR3 length: 15 residues. Germline CDR1 reads MNHEY; CDR2 reads SVGEGT. The CDR3, as DNA: TGTGCCAGCAGTTACTCGAGTGAGGGAGCCTACGAGCAGTACTTC. Protein sequence: CASSYSSEGAYEQYF.

The CDR3 nucleotides are TGTGCCAGCAGCTTAGTGAGGGGGGCCCGAGGACCGAACACTGAAGCTTTCTTT. Its translation: CASSLVRGARGPNTEAFF. This rearrangement joins TRBV7-2 to TRBJ1-1; possibly TRBD1 for D (6 bases). This CDR3 comprises 18 residues. Trimming cost V 1 base and J 1 base, with 19 bases left between them. The germline V gene encodes CDR1 SGHTA and CDR2 FQGNSA.

This clonotype was observed a handful of times. The rearrangement links TRBV29-1 to TRBJ2-7, with D possibly TRBD2 on 6 matching bases. V was trimmed by 6 bases and J by 4 bases, leaving 16 bases between them. CDR1 and CDR2 from the germline V gene are SQVTM and ANQGSEA. This CDR3 region has 13 residues. The CDR3 nucleotides read TGCAGCGTGAGAGGAGGGGAGGTGTACGAGCAGTACTTC. It specifies CSVRGGEVYEQYF.

This clonotype was counted many times. The chain carries TRBV2 and TRBJ2-7; D is unclear. The CDR3 runs 14 residues. V lost 2 bases to trimming and J lost 5 bases, with 13 bases between them. Germline V CDR1 and CDR2: SNHLY, FYNNEI. The CDR3 region is CASSESSNVHEQYF. The CDR3 DNA reads as TGTGCCAGCAGTGAATCGTCCAATGTCCACGAGCAGTACTTC.

V and J are TRBV7-2 and TRBJ2-2; D gene ambiguous. The germline CDR1 and CDR2 sequences are SGHTA and FQGNSA. Trimming removed 7 bases at V and 2 bases at J, with 17 bases between. This CDR3 is built from 16 residues. Written as DNA, the CDR3 is TGTGCCAGCAACAAGGACCAAATAGGAAACACCGGGGAGCTGTTTTTT. Amino acid sequence: CASNKDQIGNTGELFF.